The entry below describes one T cell receptor beta chain. This CDR3 has 15 residues. From germline, CDR1 is LGHDT and CDR2 YNNKEL (reference sequence). Trimming at V came to 2 bases and at J to 0 bases, leaving 1 base not matched to a gene. This table comes from immunoSEQ multiplex PCR, and its TCRdb copy is limited to in-frame clones, with some not included. Altogether about 120,000 clones are present, about 86% being singletons, with the ten largest covering approximately 8%. This sample is part of a study of blood T cell repertoires in COVID-19. Study context: Spain, Italy and the United States supplied samples that represented acute and convalescent COVID-19. T cells, B-cell-depleted T cells, or PBMCs provided the cDNA or gDNA that served as material.

This sequence joins TRBV3-1 (or the pseudogene TRBV3-2) and TRBJ1-2, with 9 bases aligning to TRBD1. This clonotype originated in a man aged 70-80 years who had recovered from COVID-19. Sequenced sample: peripheral blood. CDR3: CASSQWDRANYGYTF. In DNA, the CDR3 is TGTGCCAGCAGCCAATGGGACAGGGCTAACTATGGCTACACCTTC.